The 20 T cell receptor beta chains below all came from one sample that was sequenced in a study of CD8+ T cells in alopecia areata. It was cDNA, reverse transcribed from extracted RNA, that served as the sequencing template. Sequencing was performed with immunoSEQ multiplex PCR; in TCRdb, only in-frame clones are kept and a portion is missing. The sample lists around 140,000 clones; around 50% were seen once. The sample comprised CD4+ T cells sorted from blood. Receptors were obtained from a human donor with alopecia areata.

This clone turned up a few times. The CDR3, as DNA: TGTGCCAGCAGACGGATGGAGTCTCAGGGGGTGAATGAGCAGTTCTTC. As protein: CASRRMESQGVNEQFF. The gene calls are TRBV28 and TRBJ2-1; 7 positions match TRBD1. Germline CDR1 reads MDHEN; CDR2 reads SYDVKM. V shed 6 bases, J shed 7 bases, and the junction held 15 bases outside the gene matches. This CDR3 contains 16 residues.

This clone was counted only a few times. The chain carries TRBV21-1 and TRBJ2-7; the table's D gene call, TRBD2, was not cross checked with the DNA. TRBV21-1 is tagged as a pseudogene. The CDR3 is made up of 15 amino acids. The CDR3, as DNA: TGTGCCAGCAGCAAAGAGGACGGGAGTATCCACGAGCAGTACTTC. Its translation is CASSKEDGSIHEQYF.

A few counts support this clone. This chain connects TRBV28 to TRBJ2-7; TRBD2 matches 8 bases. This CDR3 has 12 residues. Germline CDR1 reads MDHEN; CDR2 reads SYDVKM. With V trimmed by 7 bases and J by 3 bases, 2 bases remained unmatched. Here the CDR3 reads CASTAGGYEQYF. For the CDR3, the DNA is TGTGCCAGCACTGCGGGGGGCTACGAGCAGTACTTC. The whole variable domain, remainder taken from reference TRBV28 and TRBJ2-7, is DVKVTQSSRYLVKRTGEKVFLECVQDMDHENMFWYRQDPGLGLRLIYFSYDVKMKEKGDIPEGYSVSREKKERFSLILESASTNQTSMYLCASTAGGYEQYFGPGTRLTVT.

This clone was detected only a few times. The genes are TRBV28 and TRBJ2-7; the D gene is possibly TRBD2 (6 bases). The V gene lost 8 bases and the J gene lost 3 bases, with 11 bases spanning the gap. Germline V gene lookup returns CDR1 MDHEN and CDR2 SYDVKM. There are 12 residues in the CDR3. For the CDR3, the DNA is TGTGCCAGCCTGGGGGGAAGCTACGAGCAGTACTTC. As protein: CASLGGSYEQYF. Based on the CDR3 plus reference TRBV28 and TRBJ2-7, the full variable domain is DVKVTQSSRYLVKRTGEKVFLECVQDMDHENMFWYRQDPGLGLRLIYFSYDVKMKEKGDIPEGYSVSREKKERFSLILESASTNQTSMYLCASLGGSYEQYFGPGTRLTVT.

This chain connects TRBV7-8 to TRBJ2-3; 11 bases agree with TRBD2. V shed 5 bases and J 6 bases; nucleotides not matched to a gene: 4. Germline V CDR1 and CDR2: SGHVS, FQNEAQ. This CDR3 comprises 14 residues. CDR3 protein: CASSPGLAGDTQYF. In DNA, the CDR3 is TGTGCCAGCAGCCCAGGACTAGCGGGCGATACGCAGTATTTT.

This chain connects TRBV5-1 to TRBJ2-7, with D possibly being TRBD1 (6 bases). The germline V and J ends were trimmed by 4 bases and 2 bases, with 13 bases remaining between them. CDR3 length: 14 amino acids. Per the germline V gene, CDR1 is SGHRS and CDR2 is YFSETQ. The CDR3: CASSTQGFTYEQYF. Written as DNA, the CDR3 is TGCGCCAGCAGCACCCAGGGGTTTACCTACGAGCAGTACTTC.

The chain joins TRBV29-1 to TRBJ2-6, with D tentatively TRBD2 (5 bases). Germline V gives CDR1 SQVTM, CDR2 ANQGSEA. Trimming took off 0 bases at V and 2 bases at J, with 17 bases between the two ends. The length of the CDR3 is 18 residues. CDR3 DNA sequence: TGCAGCGTTGAAGATGAGGACTCCCTACGGCCTGGGGCCAACGTCCTGACTTTC. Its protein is CSVEDEDSLRPGANVLTF.

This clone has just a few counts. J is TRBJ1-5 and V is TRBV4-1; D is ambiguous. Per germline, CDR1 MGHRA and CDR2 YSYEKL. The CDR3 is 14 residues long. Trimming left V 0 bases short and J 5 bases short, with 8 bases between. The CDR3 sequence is CASSQDGRDQPQHF. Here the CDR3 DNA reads TGCGCCAGCAGCCAAGATGGGCGGGATCAGCCCCAGCATTTT.

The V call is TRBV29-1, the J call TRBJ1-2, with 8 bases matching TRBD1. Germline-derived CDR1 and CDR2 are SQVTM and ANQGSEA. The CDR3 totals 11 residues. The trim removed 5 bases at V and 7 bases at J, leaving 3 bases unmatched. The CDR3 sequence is CSVQGARGYTF. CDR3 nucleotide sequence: TGCAGCGTTCAGGGGGCGCGTGGCTACACCTTC.

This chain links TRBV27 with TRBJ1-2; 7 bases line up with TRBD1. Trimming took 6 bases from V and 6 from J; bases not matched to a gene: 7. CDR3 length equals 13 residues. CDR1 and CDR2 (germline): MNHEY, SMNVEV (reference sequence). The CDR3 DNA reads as TGTGCCAGCAGAAATACAGGGGTGGATGGCTACACCTTC. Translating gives CASRNTGVDGYTF.

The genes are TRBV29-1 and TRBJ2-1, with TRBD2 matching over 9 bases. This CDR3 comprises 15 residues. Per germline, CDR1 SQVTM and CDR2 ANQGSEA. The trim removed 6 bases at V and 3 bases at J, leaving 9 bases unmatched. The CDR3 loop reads CSVSRAGGLYNEQFF. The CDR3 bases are TGCAGCGTCTCACGAGCGGGAGGACTCTACAATGAGCAGTTCTTC.

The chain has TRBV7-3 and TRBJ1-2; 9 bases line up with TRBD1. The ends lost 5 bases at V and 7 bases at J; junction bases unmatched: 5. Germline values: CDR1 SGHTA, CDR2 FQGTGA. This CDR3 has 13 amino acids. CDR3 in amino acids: CASSPGTGRGYTF. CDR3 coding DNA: TGTGCCAGCAGCCCCGGGACAGGGCGTGGCTACACCTTC.

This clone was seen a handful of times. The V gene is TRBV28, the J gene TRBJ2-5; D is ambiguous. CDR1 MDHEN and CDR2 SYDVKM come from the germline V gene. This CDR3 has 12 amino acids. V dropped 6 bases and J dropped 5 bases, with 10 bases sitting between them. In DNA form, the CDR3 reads TGTGCCAGCAGGACGACCGGGGAGACCCAGTACTTC. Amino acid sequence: CASRTTGETQYF.

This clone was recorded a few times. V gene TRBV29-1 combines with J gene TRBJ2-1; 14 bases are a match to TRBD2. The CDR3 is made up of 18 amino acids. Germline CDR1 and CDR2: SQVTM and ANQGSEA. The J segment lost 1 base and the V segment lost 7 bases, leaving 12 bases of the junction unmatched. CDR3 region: CSGAGTSGSPLSYNEQFF. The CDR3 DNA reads TGCAGCGGTGCCGGGACTAGCGGGAGCCCTCTTTCCTACAATGAGCAGTTCTTC.

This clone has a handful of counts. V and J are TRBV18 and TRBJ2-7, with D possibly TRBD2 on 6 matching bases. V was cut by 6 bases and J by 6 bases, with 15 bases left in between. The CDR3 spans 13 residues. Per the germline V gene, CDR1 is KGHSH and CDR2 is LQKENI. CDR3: CASSRGQEGEQYF. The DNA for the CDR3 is TGTGCCAGCTCGCGGGGCCAAGAAGGCGAGCAGTACTTC.

The CDR3: CASSGPGSYGYTF. The DNA of the CDR3 is TGTGCCAGCAGTGGGCCAGGCAGCTATGGCTACACCTTC. V and J are TRBV27 and TRBJ1-2; D remains ambiguous. The V gene's germline CDR1 is MNHEY and CDR2 SMNVEV (reference sequence). The CDR3 is 13 residues long. V shed 5 bases and J shed 4 bases, with 11 bases lying between them.

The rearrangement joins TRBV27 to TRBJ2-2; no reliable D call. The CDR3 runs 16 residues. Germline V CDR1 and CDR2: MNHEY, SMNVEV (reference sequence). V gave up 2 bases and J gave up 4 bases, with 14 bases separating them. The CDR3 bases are TGTGCCAGCAGTTTAAGTCTTAGCCGCGGCACCGGGGAGCTGTTTTTT. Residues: CASSLSLSRGTGELFF.

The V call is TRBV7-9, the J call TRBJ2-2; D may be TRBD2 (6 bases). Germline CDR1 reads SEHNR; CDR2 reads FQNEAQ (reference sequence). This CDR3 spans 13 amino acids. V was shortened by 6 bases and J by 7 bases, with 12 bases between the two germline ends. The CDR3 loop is CASRVSSGGELFF. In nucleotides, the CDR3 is TGTGCCAGCAGAGTTAGTAGCGGCGGGGAGCTGTTTTTT.

As DNA, the CDR3 is TGTGCCAGCAGTGAATTCGGAGAGAGCTCCTACGAGCAGTACTTC. Its translation: CASSEFGESSYEQYF. The gene calls are TRBV2 and TRBJ2-7; D not resolved. Germline V lookup: CDR1 SNHLY, CDR2 FYNNEI. Trimming took 2 bases from V and 0 from J, leaving 11 bases between them. CDR3 length: 15 amino acids.

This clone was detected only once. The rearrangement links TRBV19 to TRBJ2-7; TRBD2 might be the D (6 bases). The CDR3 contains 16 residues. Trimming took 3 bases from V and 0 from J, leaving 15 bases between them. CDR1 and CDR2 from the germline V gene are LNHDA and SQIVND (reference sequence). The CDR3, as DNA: TGTGCCAGTAGTATGGGGGAGGCGACGAGCTCCTACGAGCAGTACTTC. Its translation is CASSMGEATSSYEQYF. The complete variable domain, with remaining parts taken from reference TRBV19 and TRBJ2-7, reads DGGITQSPKYLFRKEGQNVTLSCEQNLNHDAMYWYRQDPGQGLRLIYYSQIVNDFQKGDIAEGYSVSREKKESFPLTVTSAQKNPTAFYLCASSMGEATSSYEQYFGPGTRLTVT.